This T cell receptor beta chain was captured in a study of cytomegalovirus exposure and HLA in healthy donors. Turning to the study itself: Of the donors genotyped, several hundred in all, 80% to 85% fell in the Caucasian-associated ancestry cluster.

Study-wide points: One variant, a missense change in DCLRE1C, was linked in a later analysis to TCR beta V- and J-gene trimming. In a later analysis, DRB1 alleles had the most associated TCRs; HLA-C alleles the fewest. In terms of immune exposure information, only CMV serostatus was available.

The PCR employed 60 Vbeta primers together with 13 Jbeta primers. TCRdb keeps only in-frame clones here, not all; method: immunoSEQ multiplex PCR. The table has about 98,000 clones, about three quarters seen once. The germline V gene encodes CDR1 MNHEY and CDR2 SMNVEV (reference sequence). V trimming: 6 bases; J trimming: 7 bases; junction bases outside the gene matches: 23. The CDR3 totals 18 residues. As regards this clone: As yet, its antigen is unknown.

The sample comprised PBMCs. This rearrangement joins TRBV27 to TRBJ2-7; 8 nucleotides align to TRBD1. This sequence was found in a man in his forties in good health and CMV-seronegative. CDR3: CASSYSVTPGQDSWEQYF. CDR3 sequence (DNA): TGTGCCAGCAGCTACTCCGTAACTCCGGGACAGGACAGCTGGGAGCAGTACTTC.